One and the same sample provided the 9 T cell receptor beta chains below, sequenced in a study of blood T cell repertoires in COVID-19. Profiling relied on immunoSEQ multiplex PCR, and the TCRdb table lists in-frame clones only, not all of them. In the table there are around 260,000 clones, roughly 90% of which are singletons. Sequenced sample: peripheral blood. The receptors were sampled from a man between 60 and 75 years old who had recovered from COVID-19.

The chain links TRBV2 to TRBJ2-7; D is perhaps TRBD1 (6 bases). The CDR3 length is 18 residues. V shed 2 bases and J shed 5 bases, with 25 bases lying between them. CDR1 is SNHLY, CDR2 FYNNEI, per germline. CDR3: CASSERSPRTALGHEQYF. The CDR3 nucleotides are TGTGCCAGCAGTGAAAGGTCCCCCCGGACAGCCTTAGGCCACGAGCAGTACTTC.

This clone was seen only once. The CDR3 coding sequence is TGTGCCAGCAGGCGACAGGGGGCATCTGGAAACACCATATATTTT. Protein sequence: CASRRQGASGNTIYF. The chain carries TRBV2 and TRBJ1-3, with 10 nucleotides matching TRBD1. After removal of 6 bases from V and 1 base from J, the junction contained 3 bases not matched to a gene. CDR3 length: 15 amino acids. CDR1 is SNHLY, CDR2 FYNNEI, per germline.

This chain links TRBV10-3 with TRBJ1-6; TRBD1 matches 8 bases. CDR3 length: 15 amino acids. CDR1 is ENHRY and CDR2 is SYGVKD in the germline V gene. V was pared by 5 bases and J by 8 bases, with 8 bases of the junction left unmatched. The CDR3 DNA is TGTGCCATCAGTCAACCGACAGGGGTTGATTCACCCCTCCACTTT. The encoded protein is CAISQPTGVDSPLHF.

The chain uses TRBV20-1 and TRBJ1-1; D may be TRBD1 (5 bases). The CDR3 runs 14 residues. The germline V gene encodes CDR1 DFQATT and CDR2 SNEGSKA (reference sequence). V lost 3 bases and J 6 bases, leaving 17 bases between the germline ends. The CDR3 sequence is CSASGRTRRAEAFF. The CDR3 DNA is TGCAGTGCTAGTGGTCGGACACGAAGAGCTGAAGCTTTCTTT.

The gene calls are TRBV10-3 and TRBJ2-7; 11 nucleotides match TRBD1. Trimming at V came to 10 bases and at J to 4 bases, leaving 6 bases not matched to a gene. CDR3 length equals 13 residues. Germline CDR1 reads ENHRY; CDR2 reads SYGVKD. CDR3 in DNA: TGTGCCAACTCCGGGACAGGGGGGTACGAGCAGTACTTC. Its protein is CANSGTGGYEQYF.

This chain joins TRBV6-6 and TRBJ2-7; D unresolved. Trimming stripped 4 bases from V and 3 bases from J, with 13 bases between. In germline, CDR1 is MNHNY, CDR2 SVGAGI (reference sequence). The CDR3 has 14 residues. Here the CDR3 reads CASSSWQESYEQYF. The CDR3 DNA sequence: TGTGCCAGCAGTTCCTGGCAGGAAAGCTACGAGCAGTACTTC.

This clone appeared a few times. The J gene is TRBJ1-2, the V gene TRBV5-1, with 7 bases fitting TRBD1. Trimming at V came to 0 bases and at J to 0 bases, leaving 5 bases not matched to a gene. The CDR3 covers 16 residues. Germline CDR1 SGHRS, CDR2 YFSETQ. The DNA for the CDR3 is TGCGCCAGCAGCTTGGGGGACAGTACGTCTAACTATGGCTACACCTTC. Residues: CASSLGDSTSNYGYTF.

Only a few counts were recorded for this clone. This chain links TRBV11-2 with TRBJ2-1, with 9 nucleotides matching TRBD2. Germline lookup yields CDR1 SGHAT and CDR2 FQNNGV. V lost 3 bases to trimming and J lost 3 bases; unmatched junction nucleotides: 3. There are 15 residues in the CDR3. The CDR3 DNA reads as TGTGCCAGCAGCTTGGGAGCGGGGGGCTACAATGAGCAGTTCTTC. This encodes CASSLGAGGYNEQFF.

The V and J genes are TRBV19 and TRBJ1-5; 7 bases agree with TRBD1. The CDR3 has 14 residues. CDR1 and CDR2 (germline): LNHDA, SQIVND (reference sequence). Trimming cost V 5 bases and J 6 bases; bases outside gene matches: 7. The CDR3 is CASSVRGTGQPQHF. The CDR3 DNA sequence: TGTGCCAGTAGTGTCAGGGGGACGGGTCAGCCCCAGCATTTT.